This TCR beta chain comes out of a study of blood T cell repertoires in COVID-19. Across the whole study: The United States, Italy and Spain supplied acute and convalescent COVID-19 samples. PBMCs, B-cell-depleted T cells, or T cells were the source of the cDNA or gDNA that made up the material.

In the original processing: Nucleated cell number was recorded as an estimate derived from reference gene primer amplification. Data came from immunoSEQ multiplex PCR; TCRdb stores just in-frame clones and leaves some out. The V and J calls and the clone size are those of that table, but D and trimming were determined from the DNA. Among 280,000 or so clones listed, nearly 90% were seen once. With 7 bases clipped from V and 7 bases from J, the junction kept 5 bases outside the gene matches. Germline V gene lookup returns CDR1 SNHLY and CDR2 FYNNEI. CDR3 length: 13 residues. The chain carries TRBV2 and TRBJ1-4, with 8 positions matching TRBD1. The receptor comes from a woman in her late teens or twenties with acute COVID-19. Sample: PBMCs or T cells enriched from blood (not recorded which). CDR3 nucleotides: TGTGCCAGCAAGGACAGGGTTGTTGAAAAACTGTTTTTT. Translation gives CASKDRVVEKLFF. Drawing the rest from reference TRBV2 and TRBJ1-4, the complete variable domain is EPEVTQTPSHQVTQMGQEVILRCVPISNHLYFYWYRQILGQKVEFLVSFYNNEISEKSEIFDDQFSVERPDGSNFTLKIRSTKLEDSAMYFCASKDRVVEKLFFGSGTQLSVL.